This is a list of T cell receptor beta chains from one sample in a study of T cells after yellow fever vaccination. TCRdb recomputed calls from the 5' RACE reads with MiXCR, one row per CDR3 protein. Found here are 340,000 or so distinct CDR3 sequences, approximately 13% of them singletons; the top ten hold approximately 3.3%. Material: CD4+ T cells sorted from PBMCs, obtained 15 days after the yellow fever booster vaccination. These receptor sequences come from a man between 18 and 29 years old who received the YFV17D yellow fever vaccine. The CDR3 runs from the conserved cysteine through the conserved F or W. Fields, in order: D gene, clone size, V gene, J gene, CDR3 DNA, CDR3 protein. The D gene is left open where the match is weak. Size tells how often a clone was seen (once, few, many) or the class of an expanded clone, and some rows leave it out.

d_gene: TRBD1; abundance: .; v_gene: TRBV7-9; j_gene: TRBJ2-3; CDR3nt: TGTGCCAGCAGCTCGATGTCGACAGGGGCAGTTCCCGCCGAGACGCAACGAGTTTATTATACGCAGTATTTT; CDR3aa: CASSSMSTGAVPAETQRVYYTQYF
d_gene: TRBD1; abundance: .; v_gene: TRBV7-9; j_gene: TRBJ2-5; CDR3nt: TGTGCCAGCAGCGGCCGCCGGGACAGGGGGCGGGAGACCCAGTACTTC; CDR3aa: CASSGRRDRGRETQYF
d_gene: .; abundance: once; v_gene: TRBV7-2; j_gene: TRBJ2-5; CDR3nt: TGTGCCAGCAGCTCAAGGACTAAAGAGACCCAGTACTTC; CDR3aa: CASSSRTKETQYF
d_gene: .; abundance: .; v_gene: TRBV7-8; j_gene: TRBJ1-3; CDR3nt: TGTGCCAGCAGCTTTGGCGTCTCTGGAAACACCATATATTTT; CDR3aa: CASSFGVSGNTIYF
d_gene: TRBD2; abundance: few; v_gene: TRBV4-3; j_gene: TRBJ2-3; CDR3nt: TGCGCCAGCAGCCAAGAGCGGGGGGTAGCTGGGCAGACGCAGTATTTT; CDR3aa: CASSQERGVAGQTQYF
d_gene: TRBD2; abundance: .; v_gene: TRBV27; j_gene: TRBJ2-1; CDR3nt: TGTGCCAGCAGTTTACGTTCCCGGGGGGACTTCTACAATGAGCAGTTCTTC; CDR3aa: CASSLRSRGDFYNEQFF
d_gene: TRBD1; abundance: few; v_gene: TRBV15; j_gene: TRBJ1-5; CDR3nt: TGTGCCACCAGCGGGACAGGGACAAATCAGCCCCAGCATTTT; CDR3aa: CATSGTGTNQPQHF
d_gene: .; abundance: .; v_gene: TRBV11-1; j_gene: TRBJ2-2; CDR3nt: TGTGCCAGCAGCCGAAAGATAGGGCCCACCGGGGAGCTGTTTTTT; CDR3aa: CASSRKIGPTGELFF
d_gene: TRBD2; abundance: many; v_gene: TRBV5-1; j_gene: TRBJ2-1; CDR3nt: TGCGCCAGCAGAGCGGGGGGCCCTAGTTGGGATGAGCAGTTCTTC; CDR3aa: CASRAGGPSWDEQFF
d_gene: .; abundance: .; v_gene: TRBV7-3; j_gene: TRBJ1-5; CDR3nt: TGTGCCAGCAGCTCGGACCTTTATCAGCCCCAGCATTTT; CDR3aa: CASSSDLYQPQHF
d_gene: .; abundance: .; v_gene: TRBV7-6; j_gene: TRBJ1-3; CDR3nt: TGTGCCAGCAGCTTAGCGCTAAGGGCAGCGATCTCTGGAAACACCATATATTTT; CDR3aa: CASSLALRAAISGNTIYF
d_gene: .; abundance: few; v_gene: TRBV6-2/TRBV6-3; j_gene: TRBJ1-2; CDR3nt: TGTGCCAGCAGTTACGACCCTCACCCGGGCTACACCTTC; CDR3aa: CASSYDPHPGYTF
d_gene: .; abundance: .; v_gene: TRBV20-1; j_gene: TRBJ1-4; CDR3nt: TGCAGTGCTAGATCTCAGGGTGCAACTAATGAAAAACTGTTTTTT; CDR3aa: CSARSQGATNEKLFF
d_gene: .; abundance: few; v_gene: TRBV7-2; j_gene: TRBJ2-3; CDR3nt: TGTGCTTGCGGAGCTAGCACCACAGATACGCAGTATTTT; CDR3aa: CACGASTTDTQYF
d_gene: TRBD2; abundance: many; v_gene: TRBV2; j_gene: TRBJ2-2; CDR3nt: TGTGCCAGCAGCGAGGGACTAGCGGGGGCGAACACCGGGGAGCTGTTTTTT; CDR3aa: CASSEGLAGANTGELFF
d_gene: .; abundance: .; v_gene: TRBV25-1; j_gene: TRBJ2-3; CDR3nt: TGTGCCAGCAGTGGCCAAGGACAATCAGATACGCAGTATTTT; CDR3aa: CASSGQGQSDTQYF
d_gene: .; abundance: few; v_gene: TRBV7-3; j_gene: TRBJ2-5; CDR3nt: TGTGCCAGCAGCTTAGATGGTGACCAAGAGACCCAGTACTTC; CDR3aa: CASSLDGDQETQYF
d_gene: .; abundance: few; v_gene: TRBV20-1; j_gene: TRBJ1-2; CDR3nt: TGCAGTGCTAGAGTTGGTCCGGGCTACACCTTC; CDR3aa: CSARVGPGYTF
d_gene: .; abundance: once; v_gene: TRBV7-2; j_gene: TRBJ1-2; CDR3nt: TGTGCCAGCAGCTTGAGGTACAGGGACAATGGCTACACCTTC; CDR3aa: CASSLRYRDNGYTF
d_gene: TRBD2; abundance: .; v_gene: TRBV10-3; j_gene: TRBJ2-1; CDR3nt: TGTGCCATCAGTGAGTCCCGCGGGGGGACCTACAATGAGCAGTTCTTC; CDR3aa: CAISESRGGTYNEQFF
d_gene: TRBD1; abundance: many; v_gene: TRBV10-3; j_gene: TRBJ2-2; CDR3nt: TGTGCCACCGGGACAGAGAACACCGGGGAGCTGTTTTTT; CDR3aa: CATGTENTGELFF
d_gene: .; abundance: .; v_gene: TRBV19; j_gene: TRBJ1-6; CDR3nt: TGTGCCAGTAACCACCGTCGGACAGAATCACCCCTCCACTTT; CDR3aa: CASNHRRTESPLHF
d_gene: .; abundance: few; v_gene: TRBV3-1; j_gene: TRBJ1-2; CDR3nt: TGTGCCAGCAGCCACGGGGAGGGATATGGCTACACCTTC; CDR3aa: CASSHGEGYGYTF